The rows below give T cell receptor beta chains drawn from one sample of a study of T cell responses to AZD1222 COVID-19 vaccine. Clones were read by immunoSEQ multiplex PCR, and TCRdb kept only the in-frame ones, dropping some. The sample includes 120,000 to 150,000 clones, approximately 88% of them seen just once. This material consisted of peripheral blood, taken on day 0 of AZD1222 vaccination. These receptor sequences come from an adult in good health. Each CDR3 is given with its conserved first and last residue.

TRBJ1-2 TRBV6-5 CASSSEGYGYTF
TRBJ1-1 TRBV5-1 CASSLERGRAEAFF
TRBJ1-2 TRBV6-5 CASRKGVLGGYTF
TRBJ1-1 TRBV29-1 CSVAGGTNTEAFF
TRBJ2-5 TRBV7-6 CASSPSGGGETQYF
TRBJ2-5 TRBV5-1 CASSGGARETQYF
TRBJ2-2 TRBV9 CASSADRVEELFF
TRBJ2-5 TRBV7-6 CASSFPGTSQETQYF
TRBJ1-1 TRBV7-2 CASSLVGAATEAFF
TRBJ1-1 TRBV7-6 CASSRQAGEVSEAFF
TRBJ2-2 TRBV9 CASSVQSDTGELFF
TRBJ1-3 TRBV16 CASSQFGETSGNTIYF
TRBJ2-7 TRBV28 CASSLTGGGSYEQYF
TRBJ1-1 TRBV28 CASWGQHTEAFF
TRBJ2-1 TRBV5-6 CASSDGAGWYNEQFF
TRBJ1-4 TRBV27 CASSAAGTGNEKLFF
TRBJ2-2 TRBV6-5 CASSYRGHGELFF
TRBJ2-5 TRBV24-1 CATEGGEETQYF
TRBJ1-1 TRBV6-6 CALAKNTEAFF
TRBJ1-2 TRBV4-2 CASSQEDRAYTF
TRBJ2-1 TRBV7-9 CASSFETGHENNEQFF
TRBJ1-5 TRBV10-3 CAISGGDQPQHF
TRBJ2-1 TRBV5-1 CASSPTFRDRGRGEQFF
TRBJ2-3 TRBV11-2 CASSLGAGGSGVTDTQYF
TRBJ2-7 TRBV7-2 CASSSGQGAGYEQYF
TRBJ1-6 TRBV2 CASRDSNSPLHF
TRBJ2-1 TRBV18 CASSPPGRLAGQREQFF